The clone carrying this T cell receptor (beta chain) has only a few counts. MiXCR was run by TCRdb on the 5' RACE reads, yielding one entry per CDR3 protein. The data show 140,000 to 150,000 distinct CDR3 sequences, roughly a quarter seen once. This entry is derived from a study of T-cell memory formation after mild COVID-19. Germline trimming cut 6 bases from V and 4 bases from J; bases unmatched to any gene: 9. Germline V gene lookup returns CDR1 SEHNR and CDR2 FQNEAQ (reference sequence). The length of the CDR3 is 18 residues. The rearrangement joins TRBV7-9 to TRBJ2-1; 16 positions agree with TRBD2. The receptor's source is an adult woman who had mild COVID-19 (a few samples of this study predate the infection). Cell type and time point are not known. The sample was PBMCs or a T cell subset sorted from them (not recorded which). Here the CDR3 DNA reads TGTGCCAGCAGAACGGCCGGGACTAGCGGGAGGGAATACAATGAGCAGTTCTTC. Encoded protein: CASRTAGTSGREYNEQFF. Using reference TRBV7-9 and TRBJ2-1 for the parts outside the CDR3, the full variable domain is DTGVSQNPRHKITKRGQNVTFRCDPISEHNRLYWYRQTLGQGPEFLTYFQNEAQLEKSRLLSDRFSAERPKGSFSTLEIQRTEQGDSAMYLCASRTAGTSGREYNEQFFGPGTRLTVL.